The 25 T cell receptor beta chains presented below share a single source sample, sequenced in a study of T cell responses to AZD1222 COVID-19 vaccine. The assay was immunoSEQ multiplex PCR, and TCRdb's table has in-frame clones only and misses some. The profile shows tens of thousands of clones, roughly 90% of them singletons. The sample here was peripheral blood, taken on day 0 of AZD1222 vaccination. Receptors originate from an adult in good health.

V gene TRBV19 combines with J gene TRBJ1-3, with unresolved D. The CDR3 runs to 15 residues. Trimming left V 3 bases short and J 0 bases short, with 9 bases between. Germline V gives CDR1 LNHDA, CDR2 SQIVND (reference sequence). The CDR3 reads CASSMSGSSGNTIYF. CDR3 DNA sequence: TGTGCCAGTAGTATGTCGGGCAGCTCTGGAAACACCATATATTTT.

The V and J genes are TRBV5-6 and TRBJ1-2; TRBD1 aligns across 7 bases. Trimming cost V 1 base and J 2 bases; bases outside gene matches: 2. Germline loops: CDR1 SGHDT, CDR2 YYEEEE. The CDR3 totals 14 residues. DNA for the CDR3: TGTGCCAGCAGCTTGACAGGGGTGAACTATGGCTACACCTTC. Its protein is CASSLTGVNYGYTF.

This rearrangement joins TRBV27 to TRBJ2-3; D is ambiguous. This CDR3 is built from 14 residues. V was shortened by 4 bases and J by 2 bases, with 10 bases between the two germline ends. CDR1 is MNHEY, CDR2 SMNVEV, per germline (reference sequence). The CDR3 spells CASSSQPATDTQYF. CDR3 coding DNA: TGTGCCAGCAGTTCCCAGCCCGCCACAGATACGCAGTATTTT.

The chain joins TRBV7-3 to TRBJ2-2; TRBD1 is a possible D gene (5 bases). Germline V gene sequence: CDR1 SGHTA, CDR2 FQGTGA. The CDR3 totals 15 residues. The V end lost 6 bases, the J end lost 2 bases, and 13 bases lay between the germline ends. The CDR3 region is CASSPADTNTGELFF. The CDR3 DNA is TGTGCCAGCAGTCCCGCGGACACCAACACCGGGGAGCTGTTTTTT. Filled out from reference TRBV7-3 and TRBJ2-2, the complete variable domain reads GAGVSQTPSNKVTEKGKYVELRCDPISGHTALYWYRQSLGQGPEFLIYFQGTGAADDSGLPNDRFFAVRPEGSVSTLKIQRTERGDSAVYLCASSPADTNTGELFFGEGSRLTVL.

J is TRBJ2-2 and V is TRBV7-3, with D possibly being TRBD1 or TRBD2 (5 bases each). The V end was cut by 5 bases, the J end by 4 bases, with 20 bases between. CDR3 size: 17 residues. Germline-derived CDR1 and CDR2 are SGHTA and FQGTGA. The CDR3 DNA reads as TGTGCCAGCAGCCAAACAGAGTCGGGACCCTCCACCGGGGAGCTGTTTTTT. It codes for CASSQTESGPSTGELFF.

The chain employs TRBV2 and TRBJ2-5; 7 bases fit TRBD1. Germline CDR1 and CDR2: SNHLY and FYNNEI. The CDR3 sequence is 15 residues long. The V segment lost 5 bases and the J segment 5 bases; nucleotides outside the gene matches: 11. Here the CDR3 reads CASSRGQGVIETQYF. DNA of the CDR3: TGTGCCAGCAGTCGAGGCCAGGGGGTAATCGAGACCCAGTACTTC.

Only one count was recorded for this clone. The rearrangement joins TRBV24-1 to TRBJ2-1; 10 nucleotides agree with TRBD2. Losses at the gene ends were 10 bases for V and 6 bases for J; bases not matched to a gene: 8. CDR1 is KGHDR and CDR2 is SFDVKD in the germline V gene. The CDR3 extends over 14 amino acids. This CDR3 reads CATTASGSRNEQFF. CDR3 nucleotides: TGTGCCACGACAGCTAGCGGGAGTCGCAATGAGCAGTTCTTC.

The J gene is TRBJ1-4, the V gene TRBV27, with D uncertain. The CDR3 extends over 14 amino acids. The ends were cut back, 5 bases at V and 0 bases at J, with 7 bases in the middle. The germline V gene encodes CDR1 MNHEY and CDR2 SMNVEV (reference sequence). The CDR3 DNA is TGTGCCAGCAGTGGGGTGGCAACTAATGAAAAACTGTTTTTT. As protein: CASSGVATNEKLFF.

This clone was detected once. The chain carries TRBV7-9 and TRBJ2-1, with 11 bases that match TRBD2. The length of the CDR3 is 16 residues. CDR1 and CDR2 (germline): SEHNR, FQNEAQ (reference sequence). V lost 5 bases to trimming and J lost 8 bases; unmatched junction nucleotides: 11. The CDR3 coding sequence is TGTGCCAGCAGCGACCTACTAGCGGGAGTCCCCGATGAGCAGTTCTTC. Encoded protein: CASSDLLAGVPDEQFF.

J is TRBJ1-4 and V is TRBV7-2; D gene uncertain. Looked up from germline, CDR1 is SGHTA and CDR2 is FQGNSA. This CDR3 spans 14 amino acids. V gave up 3 bases and J gave up 7 bases, with 12 bases separating them. CDR3 loop: CASSFQVGGEKLFF. CDR3 nucleotide sequence: TGTGCCAGCAGCTTTCAGGTGGGAGGTGAAAAACTGTTTTTT.

The rearrangement joins TRBV9 to TRBJ2-1; D gene uncertain. The CDR3 extends over 13 amino acids. CDR1 is SGDLS and CDR2 is YYNGEE in the germline V gene. V was cut by 0 bases and J by 9 bases, with 10 bases left in between. The CDR3 DNA sequence: TGTGCCAGCAGCGTAGTACTGGGCAGTGAGCAGTTCTTC. Residues: CASSVVLGSEQFF.

The chain couples TRBV2 to TRBJ1-1; D remains unclear. The CDR3 is made up of 14 amino acids. V shed 6 bases and J shed 6 bases, with 17 bases lying between them. The V gene's germline CDR1 is SNHLY and CDR2 FYNNEI. CDR3 sequence (DNA): TGTGCCAGCAGGGGTCGGGGTGGTATTGCTGAAGCTTTCTTT. Protein product: CASRGRGGIAEAFF.

The chain links TRBV3-1 (or the pseudogene TRBV3-2) to TRBJ2-1, with 7 bases identical to TRBD2. From germline, CDR1 is LGHDT and CDR2 YNNKEL (reference sequence). The CDR3 runs to 16 residues. After removal of 0 bases from V and 9 bases from J, the junction contained 11 bases not matched to a gene. CDR3 sequence reads: CASSQETTSLAGEQFF. The CDR3, as DNA: TGTGCCAGCAGCCAAGAAACGACTAGCCTGGCCGGTGAGCAGTTCTTC.

V and J are TRBV6-5 and TRBJ2-1, with D possibly being TRBD2 (7 bases). V gave up 2 bases and J gave up 8 bases, with 10 bases separating them. CDR1 is MNHEY and CDR2 is SVGAGI in the germline V gene. The CDR3 has 13 residues. CDR3 protein: CASSYRGGDEQFF. The CDR3 nucleotides are TGTGCCAGCAGTTACCGCGGGGGCGATGAGCAGTTCTTC.

The J gene is TRBJ2-6, the V gene TRBV3-1 (or the pseudogene TRBV3-2); possibly TRBD1 for D (6 bases). Germline loops: CDR1 LGHDT, CDR2 YNNKEL (reference sequence). The CDR3 covers 17 residues. Trimming removed 3 bases from V and 5 bases from J, with 17 bases in between. The CDR3 nucleotides are TGTGCCAGCAGCCAGCCCGGACAGAGGCTCTGGGCCAACGTCCTGACTTTC. It codes for CASSQPGQRLWANVLTF.

The chain couples TRBV19 to TRBJ2-2; D ambiguous. Trimming left V 5 bases short and J 5 bases short, with 12 bases between. There are 14 residues in the CDR3. Germline lookup yields CDR1 LNHDA and CDR2 SQIVND (reference sequence). The DNA of the CDR3 is TGTGCCAGTAGTCCCATGAGGTTGACCGGGGAGCTGTTTTTT. Translation: CASSPMRLTGELFF.

The rearrangement links TRBV7-3 to TRBJ2-6; the D is unclear. Trimming cost V 5 bases and J 0 bases, with 8 bases left between them. The CDR3 totals 15 residues. CDR1 and CDR2 (germline): SGHTA, FQGTGA. The CDR3 loop reads CASSPDGSGANVLTF. The CDR3 bases are TGTGCCAGCAGCCCTGATGGCTCTGGGGCCAACGTCCTGACTTTC. Looking up the rest from reference TRBV7-3 and TRBJ2-6 gives the full variable domain: GAGVSQTPSNKVTEKGKYVELRCDPISGHTALYWYRQSLGQGPEFLIYFQGTGAADDSGLPNDRFFAVRPEGSVSTLKIQRTERGDSAVYLCASSPDGSGANVLTFGAGSRLTVL.

The chain joins TRBV29-1 to TRBJ2-1; TRBD2 matches 7 bases. The CDR3 is 17 amino acids. After removal of 5 bases from V and 5 bases from J, the junction contained 18 bases not matched to a gene. The V gene's germline CDR1 is SQVTM and CDR2 ANQGSEA. The CDR3 here is CSVLPRGLAAFDNEQFF. The CDR3 DNA reads as TGCAGCGTTCTCCCCCGCGGGCTAGCGGCGTTCGACAATGAGCAGTTCTTC.

Concerning this clone: Possible read error: a much larger clone is one base away. The DNA of the CDR3 is TGCGCCAGCAGTGAGCTCCGGGACAGAAGTACGCGAGACTACACCTTC. Residues: CASSELRDRSTRDYTF. J is TRBJ1-2 and V is TRBV10-1, with TRBD1 matching over 7 bases. After removal of 2 bases from V and 10 bases from J, the junction contained 16 bases not matched to a gene. Germline loops: CDR1 WNHNN, CDR2 SYGVQD (reference sequence). This CDR3 comprises 16 residues.

The rearrangement links TRBV29-1 to TRBJ2-3; no reliable D call. V gave up 7 bases and J gave up 6 bases, with 11 bases separating them. CDR3 length: 11 residues. CDR1 and CDR2 from the germline V gene are SQVTM and ANQGSEA. Here the CDR3 reads CSDRGGDTQYF. The CDR3 DNA is TGCAGCGACCGAGGTGGGGATACGCAGTATTTT.

J is TRBJ2-7 and V is TRBV19; TRBD2 matches at 8 bases. This CDR3 comprises 15 residues. Losses at the gene ends were 6 bases for V and 1 base for J; bases not matched to a gene: 8. The germline CDR1 and CDR2 sequences are LNHDA and SQIVND (reference sequence). The CDR3 spells CASRPPGGRSYEQYF. DNA for the CDR3: TGTGCCAGTAGGCCGCCGGGCGGGAGGTCCTACGAGCAGTACTTC.

The chain uses TRBV6-2 or TRBV6-3 and TRBJ1-5; D uncertain. V gave up 2 bases and J gave up 4 bases, with 6 bases separating them. The CDR3 runs to 13 residues. CDR1 is MNHEY, CDR2 SVGEGT, per germline. The CDR3 DNA sequence: TGTGCCAGCAGTTACCATCAAAATCAGCCCCAGCATTTT. It specifies CASSYHQNQPQHF.

This clone was observed once. The V gene is TRBV5-4, the J gene TRBJ2-7; D is unresolved. CDR1 SGHNT and CDR2 YYREEE come from the germline V gene (reference sequence). Trimming cost V 0 bases and J 2 bases, with 6 bases left between them. The CDR3 extends over 13 amino acids. The CDR3 coding sequence is TGTGCCAGCAGCTTGGGCGGAACCTACGAGCAGTACTTC. Protein sequence: CASSLGGTYEQYF.

The rearrangement links TRBV19 to TRBJ1-4, with D possibly being TRBD1 (5 bases). The CDR3 covers 15 residues. Trimming cost V 10 bases and J 2 bases, with 17 bases left between them. CDR1 LNHDA and CDR2 SQIVND come from the germline V gene (reference sequence). Here the CDR3 reads CATSGAQATNEKLFF. DNA for the CDR3: TGTGCCACCAGTGGGGCTCAGGCCACTAATGAAAAACTGTTTTTT. Using reference TRBV19 and TRBJ1-4 for the parts outside the CDR3, the full variable domain is DGGITQSPKYLFRKEGQNVTLSCEQNLNHDAMYWYRQDPGQGLRLIYYSQIVNDFQKGDIAEGYSVSREKKESFPLTVTSAQKNPTAFYLCATSGAQATNEKLFFGSGTQLSVL.

This rearrangement joins TRBV18 to TRBJ1-5; possibly TRBD1 for D (5 bases). The germline V and J ends were trimmed by 6 bases and 4 bases, with 13 bases remaining between them. This CDR3 has 14 residues. Germline V CDR1 and CDR2: KGHSH, LQKENI. The CDR3, as DNA: TGTGCCAGCTCCGCAGGGAGGTCAAATCAGCCCCAGCATTTT. Amino acids: CASSAGRSNQPQHF.